The entry below gives a single T cell receptor beta chain sequence along with its context. The data are from a study of blood T cell repertoires in COVID-19. Study-wide context: COVID-19 samples collected from the United States, Italy and Spain covered acute and convalescent phases.

Methods used by the authors: Amplification with reference gene primers provided the estimates of nucleated cell counts. The protocol was immunoSEQ multiplex PCR, while the TCRdb copy is restricted to in-frame clones and leaves out a portion. The V and J calls and clone size come from that table; D and trimming were worked out from the DNA. Among 45,000 to 70,000 clones listed, around 80% were seen once. Sequenced sample: peripheral blood. This clonotype was sampled from a woman aged 60-70 years with acute or convalescent COVID-19.

The CDR3 here is CASSFSLDQPQHF. The CDR3 DNA reads TGTGCCAGCAGCTTTAGCCTAGATCAGCCCCAGCATTTT. This chain connects TRBV5-6 to TRBJ1-5, with no clear D. The CDR3 totals 13 residues. Trimming shortened V by 2 bases and J by 5 bases, and 8 bases separated the two germline ends. Germline V gene lookup returns CDR1 SGHDT and CDR2 YYEEEE.